The following is a T cell receptor (beta chain) sequence with its context. Its cognate antigen is unknown. This specimen comes from a study of T cells in Graves' hyperthyroidism and ophthalmopathy. Clinical symptoms, serum thyroxine, TRAb, thyroid ultrasound and orbital computed tomography established diagnosis. TCR beta CDR3 region amplification was performed from RNA transcripts. During a first-round RT-PCR of the TCR CDR3, the HTBI primer set was used. TCRdb itself ran the multiplex PCR reads through MiXCR, one entry per CDR3 protein. The sample records some 650,000 distinct CDR3 sequences, roughly 16% being singletons. Regarding the study as a whole: Separating ophthalmopathy from stable hyperthyroidism was achieved by a 13 V-J model. Blood shared most expanded thyroid clonotypes above 0.001.

Sequenced input: blood. The receptor was derived from a woman aged 40 to 50 with Graves' ophthalmopathy.

The DNA of the CDR3 is TGTGCCAGCAGTGCTCAGCCTACTAATTCACCCCTCCACTTT. Encoded protein: CASSAQPTNSPLHF. This chain uses TRBV6-1 with TRBJ1-6; D ambiguous. Germline CDR1 reads MNHNS; CDR2 reads SASEGT. The CDR3 totals 14 residues. V was trimmed by 4 bases and J by 6 bases, leaving 10 bases between them.